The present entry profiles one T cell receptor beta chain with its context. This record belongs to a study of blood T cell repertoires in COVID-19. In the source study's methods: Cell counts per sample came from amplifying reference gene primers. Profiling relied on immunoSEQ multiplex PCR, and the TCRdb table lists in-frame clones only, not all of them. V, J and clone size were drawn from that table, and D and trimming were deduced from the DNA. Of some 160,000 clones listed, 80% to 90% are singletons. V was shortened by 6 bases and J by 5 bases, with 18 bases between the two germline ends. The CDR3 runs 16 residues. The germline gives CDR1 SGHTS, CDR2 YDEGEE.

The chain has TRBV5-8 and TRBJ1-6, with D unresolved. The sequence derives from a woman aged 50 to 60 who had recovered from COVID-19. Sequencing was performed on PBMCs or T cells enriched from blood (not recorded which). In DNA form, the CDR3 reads TGTGCCAGCACCCTACGCAGAGGGTTGGATAATTCACCCCTCCACTTT. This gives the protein CASTLRRGLDNSPLHF. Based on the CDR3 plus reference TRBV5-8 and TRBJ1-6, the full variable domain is EAGVTQSPTHLIKTRGQQATLRCSPISGHTSVYWYQQALGLGLQFLLWYDEGEERNRGNFPPRFSGRQFPNYSSELNVNALELEDSALYLCASTLRRGLDNSPLHFGNGTRLTVT.